The source of this T cell receptor beta chain is a study of blood T cell repertoires in COVID-19. In the study overall: The United States, Italy and Spain supplied acute and convalescent COVID-19 samples. T cells, B-cell-depleted T cells, or PBMCs provided the cDNA or gDNA that served as material.

V was trimmed by 2 bases and J by 2 bases, leaving 7 bases between them. CDR3 length: 13 amino acids. In germline, CDR1 is SGHAT, CDR2 FQNNGV. In the authors' workflow: Amplified reference gene primers provided the basis for estimating nucleated cell counts. Some clones are missing from TCRdb's copy, which holds only in-frame ones; the method was immunoSEQ multiplex PCR. That table is the source of V, J and clone size, and D and trimming were worked out from the DNA. The sample gives 250,000 or so clones, approximately 85% of which show up once; around 0.78% is in the top ten. The V call is TRBV11-2, the J call TRBJ2-7; no clear D gene. This receptor was taken from a woman in her twenties or thirties with acute or convalescent COVID-19. Sequenced material: peripheral blood. CDR3 DNA sequence: TGTGCCAGCAGCTTATCAGGTACCTACGAGCAGTACTTC. It is translated as CASSLSGTYEQYF.